The 8 T cell receptor beta chains below were found in one sample sequenced in a study of siplizumab effects on memory and regulatory T cells. Using immunoSEQ multiplex PCR, the repertoire was profiled, and TCRdb retains in-frame clones only, with some absent. The sample includes some 46,000 clones, over 90% of them seen just once. The sample taken for sequencing was CD8+ T cells sorted from blood. These receptors were taken from a human donor in good health.

The chain joins TRBV4-1 to TRBJ2-7, with 9 bases matching TRBD1. The germline V gene has CDR1 MGHRA and CDR2 YSYEKL. The CDR3 length is 15 residues. Trimming cost V 6 bases and J 2 bases; bases outside gene matches: 8. The DNA of the CDR3 is TGCGCCAGCAGTCGAACCGGGACAGGGCCCTACGAGCAGTACTTC. This sequence encodes CASSRTGTGPYEQYF.

V gene TRBV7-9 combines with J gene TRBJ1-6; TRBD1 is a possible D gene (5 bases). V lost 1 base and J lost 9, with 13 bases in between. The CDR3 is 15 amino acids. Per germline, CDR1 SEHNR and CDR2 FQNEAQ (reference sequence). The CDR3 bases are TGTGCCAGCAGCTTAGTCCGGGGGATGGCTTCACCCCTCCACTTT. Its translation: CASSLVRGMASPLHF.

The chain links TRBV13 to TRBJ2-5; D is unclear. The V and J ends lost 5 bases and 5 bases respectively, with 15 bases between them. Germline V CDR1 and CDR2: PRHDT, FYEKMQ (reference sequence). The CDR3 consists of 14 residues. Here the CDR3 DNA reads TGTGCCAGCAGCCCGATGAACAACGTGGAGACCCAGTACTTC. Encoded protein: CASSPMNNVETQYF.

The chain employs TRBV7-2 and TRBJ2-1; TRBD2 might be the D (5 bases). The CDR3 is made up of 16 amino acids. The V and J ends lost 2 bases and 2 bases respectively, with 13 bases between them. CDR1 and CDR2 (germline): SGHTA, FQGNSA. The CDR3 loop reads CASSLRPSLTYNEQFF. The DNA for the CDR3 is TGTGCCAGCAGCTTAAGGCCTAGCCTTACCTACAATGAGCAGTTCTTC.

This sequence joins TRBV4-1 and TRBJ2-7; D gene unclear. This CDR3 has 14 amino acids. Germline V gene lookup returns CDR1 MGHRA and CDR2 YSYEKL. The V end was cut by 3 bases, the J end by 0 bases, with 9 bases between. The CDR3 nucleotides read TGCGCCAGCAGCCAGACGGATGGCTCCTACGAGCAGTACTTC. Its protein product is CASSQTDGSYEQYF.

This sequence joins TRBV28 and TRBJ2-5; no reliable D call. This CDR3 is 16 amino acids long. V lost 5 bases and J lost 2, with 18 bases in between. Germline CDR1 and CDR2: MDHEN and SYDVKM. The CDR3 DNA follows: TGTGCCAGCAGTGCATGGGAAATGGCTCCTCAAGAGACCCAGTACTTC. Amino acids: CASSAWEMAPQETQYF.

This chain connects TRBV5-1 to TRBJ1-4; TRBD1 aligns across 7 bases. This CDR3 spans 15 amino acids. V lost 3 bases to trimming and J lost 0 bases; unmatched junction nucleotides: 2. Germline CDR1 and CDR2: SGHRS and YFSETQ. In nucleotides, the CDR3 is TGCGCCAGCAGCTCAGGGACAGCAACTAATGAAAAACTGTTTTTT. It specifies CASSSGTATNEKLFF.

This clone occurred a few times. This chain connects TRBV28 to TRBJ1-1; D not resolved. The CDR3 runs to 13 residues. In germline, CDR1 is MDHEN, CDR2 SYDVKM. V was cut by 5 bases and J by 6 bases, with 13 bases left in between. The CDR3 DNA is TGTGCCAGCAGTCTAAGCGGTGGATCTGAAGCTTTCTTT. Its translation is CASSLSGGSEAFF.